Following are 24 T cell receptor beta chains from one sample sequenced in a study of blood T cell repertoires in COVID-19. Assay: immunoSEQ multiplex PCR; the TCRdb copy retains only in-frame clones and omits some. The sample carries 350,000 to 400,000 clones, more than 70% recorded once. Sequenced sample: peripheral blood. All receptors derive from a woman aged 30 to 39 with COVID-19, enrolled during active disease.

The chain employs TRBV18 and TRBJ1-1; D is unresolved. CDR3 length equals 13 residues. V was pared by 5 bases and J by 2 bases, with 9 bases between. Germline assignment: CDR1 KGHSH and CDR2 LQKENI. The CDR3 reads CASSSGKNTEAFF. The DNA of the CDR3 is TGTGCCAGCTCATCCGGGAAAAACACTGAAGCTTTCTTT.

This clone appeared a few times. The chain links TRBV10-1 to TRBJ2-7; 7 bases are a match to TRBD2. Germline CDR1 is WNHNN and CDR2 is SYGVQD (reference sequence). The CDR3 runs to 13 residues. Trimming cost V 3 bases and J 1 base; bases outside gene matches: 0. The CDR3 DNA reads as TGCGCCAGCAGTGACGGGGGGTCCTACGAGCAGTACGTC. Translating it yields CASSDGGSYEQYV.

The CDR3 is CASSLGDRGSYEQYV. The CDR3 region has the DNA TGTGCCAGCAGCTTAGGGGACAGGGGGTCCTACGAGCAGTACGTC. The chain couples TRBV7-6 to TRBJ2-7; 11 bases fit TRBD1. The CDR3 is 15 residues long. The V segment lost 1 base and the J segment 1 base; nucleotides outside the gene matches: 0. Germline-derived CDR1 and CDR2 are SGHVS and FNYEAQ.

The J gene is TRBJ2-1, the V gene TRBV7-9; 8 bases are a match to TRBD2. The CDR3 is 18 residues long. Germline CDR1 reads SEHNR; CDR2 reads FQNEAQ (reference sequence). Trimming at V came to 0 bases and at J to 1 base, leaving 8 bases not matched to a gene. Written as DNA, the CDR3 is TGTGCCAGCAGCTTAGCGCTCTTGAGCGGGAGTTCCTACAATGAGCAGTTCTTC. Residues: CASSLALLSGSSYNEQFF.

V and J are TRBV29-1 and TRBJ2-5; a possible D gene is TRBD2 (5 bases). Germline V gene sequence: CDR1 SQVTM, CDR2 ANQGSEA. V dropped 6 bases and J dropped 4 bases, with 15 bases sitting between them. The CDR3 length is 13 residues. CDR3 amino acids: CSVPRPGGETQYF. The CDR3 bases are TGCAGCGTCCCCCGGCCCGGAGGAGAGACCCAGTACTTC.

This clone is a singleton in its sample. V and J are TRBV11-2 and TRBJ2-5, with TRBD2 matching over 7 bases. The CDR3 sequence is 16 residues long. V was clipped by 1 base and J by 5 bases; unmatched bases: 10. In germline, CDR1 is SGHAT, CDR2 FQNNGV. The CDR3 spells CASSLVGRELGETQYF. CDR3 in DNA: TGTGCCAGCAGCTTAGTCGGGCGGGAGCTGGGGGAGACCCAGTACTTC.

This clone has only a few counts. The CDR3 spells CASSNDGQGRMTEAFF. Written as DNA, the CDR3 is TGCGCCAGCAGCAACGACGGACAGGGGCGGATGACTGAAGCTTTCTTT. J is TRBJ1-1 and V is TRBV5-1, with 9 bases identical to TRBD1. Germline assignment: CDR1 SGHRS and CDR2 YFSETQ. The junction had 12 bases not matched to a gene; V was cut back by 4 bases and J by 5 bases. This CDR3 spans 16 amino acids.

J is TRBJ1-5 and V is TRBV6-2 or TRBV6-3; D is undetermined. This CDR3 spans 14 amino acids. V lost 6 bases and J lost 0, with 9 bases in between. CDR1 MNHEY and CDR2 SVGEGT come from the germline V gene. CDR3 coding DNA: TGTGCCAGCAGCACAGTTTATAGCAATCAGCCCCAGCATTTT. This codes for CASSTVYSNQPQHF.

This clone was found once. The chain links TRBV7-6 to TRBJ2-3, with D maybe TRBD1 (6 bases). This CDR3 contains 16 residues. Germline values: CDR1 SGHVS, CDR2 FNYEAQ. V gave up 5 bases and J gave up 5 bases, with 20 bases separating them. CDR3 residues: CASSPRQVPEGDTQYF. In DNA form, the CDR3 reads TGTGCCAGCAGCCCCAGACAGGTCCCCGAAGGAGATACGCAGTATTTT.

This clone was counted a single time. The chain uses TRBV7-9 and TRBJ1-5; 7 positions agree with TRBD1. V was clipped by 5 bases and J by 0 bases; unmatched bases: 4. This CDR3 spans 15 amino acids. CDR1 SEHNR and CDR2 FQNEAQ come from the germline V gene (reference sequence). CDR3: CASSGNRGSNQPQHF. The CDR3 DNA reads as TGTGCCAGCAGCGGGAACAGGGGTAGCAATCAGCCCCAGCATTTT.

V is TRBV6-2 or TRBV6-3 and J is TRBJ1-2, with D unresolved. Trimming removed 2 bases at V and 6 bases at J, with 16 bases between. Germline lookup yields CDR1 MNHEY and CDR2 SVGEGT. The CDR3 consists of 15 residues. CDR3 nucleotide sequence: TGTGCCAGCAGTTACAATCTTTTTGGGCTAAATGGCTACACCTTC. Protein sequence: CASSYNLFGLNGYTF.

The CDR3, as DNA: TGCGCCAGCAGCTTCGGGACAGAGAATCAGCCCCAGCATTTT. This translates into CASSFGTENQPQHF. V gene TRBV5-1 combines with J gene TRBJ1-5; 7 bases map to TRBD1. The CDR3 contains 14 residues. With V trimmed by 2 bases and J by 4 bases, 3 bases remained unmatched. CDR1 and CDR2 (germline): SGHRS, YFSETQ.

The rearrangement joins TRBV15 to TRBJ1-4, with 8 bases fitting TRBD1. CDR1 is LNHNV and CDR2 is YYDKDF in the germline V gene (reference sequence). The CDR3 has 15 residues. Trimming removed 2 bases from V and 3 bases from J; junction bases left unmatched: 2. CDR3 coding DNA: TGTGCCACCAGCAGACAGGGGGCCCCTAATGAAAAACTGTTTTTT. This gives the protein CATSRQGAPNEKLFF. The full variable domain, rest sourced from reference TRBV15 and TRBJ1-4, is DAMVIQNPRYQVTQFGKPVTLSCSQTLNHNVMYWYQQKSSQAPKLLFHYYDKDFNNEADTPDNFQSRRPNTSFCFLDIRSPGLGDTAMYLCATSRQGAPNEKLFFGSGTQLSVL.

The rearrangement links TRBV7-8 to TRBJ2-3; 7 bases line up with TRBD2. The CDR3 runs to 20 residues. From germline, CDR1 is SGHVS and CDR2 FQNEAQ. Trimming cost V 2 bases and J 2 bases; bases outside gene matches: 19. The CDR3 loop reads CASSLSTSVRGRPFTDTQYF. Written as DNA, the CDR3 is TGTGCCAGCAGCTTATCTACTAGCGTCCGGGGCCGCCCTTTCACAGATACGCAGTATTTT.

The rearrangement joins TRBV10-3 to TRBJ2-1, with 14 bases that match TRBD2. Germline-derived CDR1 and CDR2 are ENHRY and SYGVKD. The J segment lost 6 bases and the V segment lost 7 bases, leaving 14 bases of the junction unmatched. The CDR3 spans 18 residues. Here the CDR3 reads CAIKQTSGGAGGVNEQFF. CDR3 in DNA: TGTGCCATCAAACAGACTAGCGGGGGGGCCGGGGGCGTCAATGAGCAGTTCTTC.

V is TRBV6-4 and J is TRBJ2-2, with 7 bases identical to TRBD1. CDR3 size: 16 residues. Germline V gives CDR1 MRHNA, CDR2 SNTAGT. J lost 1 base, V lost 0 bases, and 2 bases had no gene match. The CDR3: CASSDSTGVNTGELFF. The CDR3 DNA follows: TGTGCCAGCAGTGACTCAACAGGGGTGAACACCGGGGAGCTGTTTTTT.

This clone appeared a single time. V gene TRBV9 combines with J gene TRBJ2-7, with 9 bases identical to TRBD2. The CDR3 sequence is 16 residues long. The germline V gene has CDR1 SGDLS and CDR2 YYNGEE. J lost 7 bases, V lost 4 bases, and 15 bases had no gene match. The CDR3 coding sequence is TGTGCCAGCAGCCTGGGACTAGCTGGGGCTCTCGGTGAGCAGTACGTC. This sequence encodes CASSLGLAGALGEQYV.

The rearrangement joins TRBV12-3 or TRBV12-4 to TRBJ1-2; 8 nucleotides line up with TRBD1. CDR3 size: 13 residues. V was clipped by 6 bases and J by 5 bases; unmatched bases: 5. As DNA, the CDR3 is TGTGCCAGCAGATCGGACAGGGATTATGGCTACACCTTC. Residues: CASRSDRDYGYTF.

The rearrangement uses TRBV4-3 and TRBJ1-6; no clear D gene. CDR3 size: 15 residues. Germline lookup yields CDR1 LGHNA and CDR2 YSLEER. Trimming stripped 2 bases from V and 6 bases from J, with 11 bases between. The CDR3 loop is CASSQRVEGNSPLHF. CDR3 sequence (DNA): TGCGCCAGCAGCCAAAGGGTTGAGGGTAATTCACCCCTCCACTTT.

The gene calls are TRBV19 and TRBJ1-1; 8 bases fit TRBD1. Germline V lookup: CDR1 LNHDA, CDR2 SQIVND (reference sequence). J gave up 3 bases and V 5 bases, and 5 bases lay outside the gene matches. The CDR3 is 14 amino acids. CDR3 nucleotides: TGTGCCAGTAGTGTCACAGGGGGAGACACTGAAGCTTTCTTT. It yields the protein CASSVTGGDTEAFF. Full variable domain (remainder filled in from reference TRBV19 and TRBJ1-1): DGGITQSPKYLFRKEGQNVTLSCEQNLNHDAMYWYRQDPGQGLRLIYYSQIVNDFQKGDIAEGYSVSREKKESFPLTVTSAQKNPTAFYLCASSVTGGDTEAFFGQGTRLTVV.

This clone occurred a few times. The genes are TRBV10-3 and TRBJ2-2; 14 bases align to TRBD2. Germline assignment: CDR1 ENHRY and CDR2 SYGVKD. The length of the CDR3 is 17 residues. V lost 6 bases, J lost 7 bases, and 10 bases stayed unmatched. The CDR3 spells CAISPYTGTSGSGELFF. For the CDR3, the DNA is TGTGCCATCAGCCCATATACCGGGACTAGCGGGAGCGGGGAGCTGTTTTTT.

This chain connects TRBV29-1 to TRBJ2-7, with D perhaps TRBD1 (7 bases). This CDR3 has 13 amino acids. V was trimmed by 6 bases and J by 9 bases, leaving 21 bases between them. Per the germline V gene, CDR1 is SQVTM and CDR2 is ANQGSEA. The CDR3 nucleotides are TGCAGCGTGGCCGTGGCAGGGGGGTTGGGGCAGTACTTC. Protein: CSVAVAGGLGQYF.

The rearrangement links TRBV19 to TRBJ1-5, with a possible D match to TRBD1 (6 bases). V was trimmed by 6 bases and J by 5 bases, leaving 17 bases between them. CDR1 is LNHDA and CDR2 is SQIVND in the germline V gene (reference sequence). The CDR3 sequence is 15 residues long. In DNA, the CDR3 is TGTGCCAGTAGGCGACCCGGGAGGGGGGATCAGCCCCAGCATTTT. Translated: CASRRPGRGDQPQHF.

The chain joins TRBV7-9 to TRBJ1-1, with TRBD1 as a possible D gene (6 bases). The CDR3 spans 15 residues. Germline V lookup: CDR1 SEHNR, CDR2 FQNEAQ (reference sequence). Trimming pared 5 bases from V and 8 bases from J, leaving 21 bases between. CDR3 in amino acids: CASSPGGGRPQEAFF. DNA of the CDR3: TGTGCCAGCAGCCCCGGGGGGGGCAGGCCGCAAGAAGCTTTCTTT.